This is a list of T cell receptor beta chains from one sample in a study of blood T cell repertoires in COVID-19. The repertoire was sequenced with immunoSEQ multiplex PCR; TCRdb's copy has only in-frame clones and lacks some. Here the sample spans 25,000 to 35,000 clones, 91% being singletons. The specimen was peripheral blood. The receptor source for this set is a human donor with active COVID-19. The donor label of this sample is uncertain. Each CDR3 is given with its conserved first and last residue. D genes are given only for firm matches. The size of a clone is reported for some rows only, either as once, few or many, or as a class for expanded clones.

v_call,clone_size,j_call,d_call,cdr3_nt,cdr3_aa
TRBV5-1,.,TRBJ2-7,.,TGCGCCAGCAGCTTGGAGGTGGGGGGATGGGAGCAGTACTTC,CASSLEVGGWEQYF
TRBV7-9,.,TRBJ2-7,TRBD2,TGTGCCACGGAGTGGGGTAGCGGGGACGAGCAGTACTTC,CATEWGSGDEQYF
TRBV19,.,TRBJ2-2,TRBD2,TGTGCCAGTAGTTCTAGGACTAGCGGGGGCACCGGGGAGCTGTTTTTT,CASSSRTSGGTGELFF
TRBV19,.,TRBJ2-7,.,TGTGCCAGTAGTATTAGGAGGGACAGCGAGCAGTACTTC,CASSIRRDSEQYF
TRBV7-6,.,TRBJ2-3,TRBD2,TGTGCCAGCAGCCCAGGACTAGCGGTCCGTCCTAGCACAGATACGCAGTATTTT,CASSPGLAVRPSTDTQYF
TRBV27,few,TRBJ1-5,.,TGTGCCAGCAGTTTGGCCGCAGGAAGCAATCAGCCCCAGCATTTT,CASSLAAGSNQPQHF
TRBV29-1,.,TRBJ2-7,TRBD1,TGCAGCGCTGCCGGGACAGACGAATACACCTACGAGCAGTACTTC,CSAAGTDEYTYEQYF
TRBV4-2,.,TRBJ2-3,TRBD2,TGTGCCAGCAGCCCACTAGCGGGAGGTAGTACAGATACGCAGTATTTT,CASSPLAGGSTDTQYF
TRBV10-2,.,TRBJ2-1,TRBD2,TGCGCCAGCACCATAGGACTAGGGGACTACAATGAGCAGTTCTTC,CASTIGLGDYNEQFF
TRBV21-1,.,TRBJ2-5,.,TGTGCCAGCAGCGCCCGGGACATGAGGGAAATAGAGACCCAGTACTTC,CASSARDMREIETQYF
TRBV21-1,once,TRBJ2-1,.,TGTGCCAGCAGCACCCGGCGGGGGGGGACTATGGATGAGCAGTTCTTC,CASSTRRGGTMDEQFF
TRBV5-1,.,TRBJ2-2,.,TGCGCCAGCAGCTTGGCCCTCGGGTACGCCGGGGAGCTGTTTTTT,CASSLALGYAGELFF
TRBV27,.,TRBJ2-7,TRBD1,TGTGCCAGCAGTCCCGGACAGGGATACGAGCAGTACTTC,CASSPGQGYEQYF
TRBV5-1,.,TRBJ2-5,TRBD2,TGCGCCAGCAGCTTGGTTCCTCCGGGACTAGCGGGAGCTGCAGAGACCCAGTACTTC,CASSLVPPGLAGAAETQYF
TRBV10-3,few,TRBJ2-7,.,TGTGCCATTTCGGCCCGGGGACAAACCTACGAGCAGTACTTC,CAISARGQTYEQYF